This entry concerns a single T cell receptor (beta chain). Its target is unknown. With V trimmed by 4 bases and J by 7 bases, 9 bases remained unmatched. This CDR3 is 15 amino acids long. CDR1 and CDR2 (germline): MNHEY, SMNVEV (reference sequence). The data derive from a study of vaccination effects on CD4 cells after COVID-19. Only in-frame clones appear in the TCRdb table, and some are missing; sequencing was by immunoSEQ multiplex PCR. The repertoire holds around 65,000 clones, with 73% as singletons. CD4+ T cells specific for antigen were expanded with viral peptide pools by the ViraFEST assay before sequencing. Following 10 days of culture, CD4+ T cells were isolated. All participants had two doses of either the BNT162b2 or mRNA-1273 vaccine. PBMC cultures contained about 2 million cells per well, roughly 10 IU/ml IL-2 and 10 ug/ml peptides. IL-2 medium supplanted half the medium on days 3 and 7.

Material: CD4+ T cells from PBMCs cultured with HCoV-229E spike peptides, obtained after COVID-19 vaccination. This sequence originates from a human donor who received a COVID-19 vaccine. J is TRBJ2-1 and V is TRBV27, with TRBD2 matching over 8 bases. CDR3 nucleotide sequence: TGTGCCAGCAGTTCCCATGATCCGGGGGGGAATGAGCAGTTCTTC. Its protein product is CASSSHDPGGNEQFF.